The 17 T cell receptor beta chains below all came from one sample that was sequenced in a study of blood T cell repertoires in COVID-19 (dated by TCRdb to 2019 to 2021). Libraries were built with the immunoSEQ multiplex PCR assay. What TCRdb holds here is the immuneACCESS table cut down to in-frame rearrangements. Part of the clones is not present; checked against another copy, under half of the missing clones reflect an unresolved V gene, and the others are unexplained. This sample has approximately 310,000 clones in its table, and more than 75% of those were observed once. The ten top clones hold 1% of the sample. Source material: peripheral blood. Source of these receptors: a man aged 45 to 65 with active or convalescent COVID-19.

This clone was observed once. The chain recombines TRBV7-9 with TRBJ2-3, with D possibly TRBD1 on 6 matching bases. Trimming took off 2 bases at V and 5 bases at J, with 14 bases between the two ends. This CDR3 is 15 amino acids long. Per the germline V gene, CDR1 is SEHNR and CDR2 is FQNEAQ (reference sequence). The CDR3 DNA reads TGTGCCAGCAGCTTATTCAGGGGCCGGGTAGATACGCAGTATTTT. Translating gives CASSLFRGRVDTQYF. Full variable domain (missing parts from reference TRBV7-9 and TRBJ2-3): DTGVSQNPRHKITKRGQNVTFRCDPISEHNRLYWYRQTLGQGPEFLTYFQNEAQLEKSRLLSDRFSAERPKGSFSTLEIQRTEQGDSAMYLCASSLFRGRVDTQYFGPGTRLTVL.

This chain connects TRBV7-8 to TRBJ2-1; a weak D match, TRBD2 (6 bases). V was pared by 5 bases and J by 5 bases, with 16 bases between. Per the germline V gene, CDR1 is SGHVS and CDR2 is FQNEAQ. CDR3 size: 15 residues. In nucleotides, the CDR3 is TGTGCCAGCAGCCATTCGGAGGGGCAGGACAATGAGCAGTTCTTC. It encodes CASSHSEGQDNEQFF.

The chain couples TRBV19 to TRBJ1-5; D is perhaps TRBD1 (5 bases). The CDR3 is 12 residues long. Per germline, CDR1 LNHDA and CDR2 SQIVND (reference sequence). V was cut by 9 bases and J by 6 bases, with 12 bases left in between. In DNA, the CDR3 is TGTGCCAGCGGGGGGGGTTTTCAGCCCCAGCATTTT. This codes for CASGGGFQPQHF.

The chain has TRBV5-7 and TRBJ1-2; tentative D call: TRBD1 (5 bases). TRBV5-7 falls under the ORF class, with uncertain function. The CDR3 extends over 16 amino acids. The V end was cut by 1 base, the J end by 3 bases, with 16 bases between. In DNA, the CDR3 is TGTGCCAGCAGCTTGCCAGACAGATTACAGGACTATGGCTACACCTTC. It codes for CASSLPDRLQDYGYTF.

The chain couples TRBV7-3 to TRBJ2-5; TRBD2 agrees at 9 bases. Germline values: CDR1 SGHTA, CDR2 FQGTGA. V dropped 3 bases and J dropped 4; count of bases not matched to a gene: 6. CDR3 length equals 15 residues. The CDR3 is CASSFQGLAGETQYF. DNA of the CDR3: TGTGCCAGCAGCTTCCAGGGACTAGCCGGAGAGACCCAGTACTTC.

In DNA, the CDR3 is TGCAGCGTGAAAGGACAGACCCAAGAGACCCAGTACTTC. Translated, it gives CSVKGQTQETQYF. The chain recombines TRBV29-1 with TRBJ2-5; the D gene is possibly TRBD1 (6 bases). V was clipped by 6 bases and J by 1 base, with 12 bases between them. The CDR3 is 13 amino acids. Germline V lookup: CDR1 SQVTM, CDR2 ANQGSEA.

This chain connects TRBV25-1 to TRBJ2-3, with TRBD2 identical over 9 bases. The V gene's germline CDR1 is MGHDK and CDR2 SYGVNS. CDR3 length: 16 amino acids. With 1 base clipped from V and 6 bases from J, the junction kept 8 bases outside the gene matches. The CDR3 DNA sequence: TGTGCCAGCAGTGAATTGGTAGCGGGAGAGCATGATACGCAGTATTTT. This translates into CASSELVAGEHDTQYF. Full variable domain (missing parts from reference TRBV25-1 and TRBJ2-3): EADIYQTPRYLVIGTGKKITLECSQTMGHDKMYWYQQDPGMELHLIHYSYGVNSTEKGDLSSESTVSRIRTEHFPLTLESARPSHTSQYLCASSELVAGEHDTQYFGPGTRLTVL.

The rearrangement uses TRBV19 and TRBJ2-3; maybe TRBD2 (5 bases). Germline V gene data show CDR1 as LNHDA and CDR2 as SQIVND (reference sequence). The germline V and J ends were trimmed by 0 bases and 1 base, with 8 bases remaining between them. The CDR3 is made up of 15 amino acids. The CDR3 sequence is CASSIDNGGTDTQYF. CDR3 in DNA: TGTGCCAGTAGTATAGACAACGGGGGCACAGATACGCAGTATTTT.

The V gene is TRBV2, the J gene TRBJ1-5; 8 bases agree with TRBD1. V lost 3 bases and J lost 1; bases outside the gene matches: 5. CDR1 is SNHLY, CDR2 FYNNEI, per germline. The CDR3 has 16 residues. The CDR3 loop is CASSDSRGQSNQPQHF. CDR3 sequence (DNA): TGTGCCAGCAGTGATAGCAGGGGGCAGAGCAATCAGCCCCAGCATTTT.

J is TRBJ2-3 and V is TRBV19; 10 bases fit TRBD2. V gave up 6 bases and J gave up 2 bases; unmatched junction bases: 8. The CDR3 has 16 amino acids. Germline loops: CDR1 LNHDA, CDR2 SQIVND (reference sequence). The CDR3 DNA reads as TGTGCCAGTAGGAAAACTAGCGGGGCCGCCACAGATACGCAGTATTTT. It encodes CASRKTSGAATDTQYF.

The chain recombines TRBV5-1 with TRBJ1-6, with a tentative D call TRBD1 (6 bases). The CDR3 runs to 15 residues. In germline, CDR1 is SGHRS, CDR2 YFSETQ. Trimming cost V 0 bases and J 8 bases, with 12 bases left between them. CDR3 loop: CASSLGGPADSPLHF. CDR3 DNA sequence: TGCGCCAGCAGCTTGGGGGGGCCAGCCGATTCACCCCTCCACTTT. The variable domain in full, with the rest retrieved from reference TRBV5-1 and TRBJ1-6, is KAGVTQTPRYLIKTRGQQVTLSCSPISGHRSVSWYQQTPGQGLQFLFEYFSETQRNKGNFPGRFSGRQFSNSRSEMNVSTLELGDSALYLCASSLGGPADSPLHFGNGTRLTVT.

The rearrangement uses TRBV25-1 and TRBJ2-3; 7 bases are a match to TRBD1. The germline V gene has CDR1 MGHDK and CDR2 SYGVNS. The junction had 3 bases not matched to a gene; V was cut back by 5 bases and J by 4 bases. The CDR3 contains 13 residues. The CDR3 spells CASSFQGADTQYF. CDR3 DNA: TGTGCCAGCAGTTTTCAGGGGGCAGATACGCAGTATTTT.

This clone was seen a handful of times. V and J are TRBV2 and TRBJ1-6; D unresolved. Germline V gene lookup returns CDR1 SNHLY and CDR2 FYNNEI. The CDR3 sequence is 14 residues long. With 2 bases removed from V and 7 bases from J, the gap between germline ends came to 9 bases. The CDR3 coding sequence is TGTGCCAGCAGTGAATGGTCGGGGAATTCACCCCTCCACTTT. Translating gives CASSEWSGNSPLHF.

The gene calls are TRBV11-3 and TRBJ1-4; 9 positions match TRBD1. Germline V gene data show CDR1 as SGHNT and CDR2 as YENEEA. After removal of 4 bases from V and 5 bases from J, the junction contained 5 bases not matched to a gene. This CDR3 spans 15 amino acids. DNA of the CDR3: TGTGCCAGCAGCTCCGGGACAGGGCTAAATGAAAAACTGTTTTTT. Translation: CASSSGTGLNEKLFF.

As for this clone: The identical CDR3 is also encoded by other nucleotide sequences in the sample. This rearrangement joins TRBV28 to TRBJ1-1; D might be TRBD1 (5 bases). There are 15 residues in the CDR3. The germline V and J ends were trimmed by 5 bases and 1 base, with 14 bases remaining between them. Germline V gene sequence: CDR1 MDHEN, CDR2 SYDVKM. The CDR3 spells CASSPRGGANTEAFF. The CDR3 coding sequence is TGTGCCAGCAGTCCCCGGGGAGGGGCGAACACTGAAGCTTTCTTT.

V gene TRBV10-3 combines with J gene TRBJ1-5; the D gene is possibly TRBD1 (6 bases). The germline V and J ends were trimmed by 11 bases and 7 bases, with 27 bases remaining between them. CDR1 and CDR2 from the germline V gene are ENHRY and SYGVKD. This CDR3 is 16 amino acids long. The CDR3 DNA follows: TGTGCCGCATCACCGAGGGGGGAGGGGTCCCACCAGCCCCAGCATTTT. It encodes CAASPRGEGSHQPQHF.

V is TRBV2 and J is TRBJ2-7, with TRBD2 matching 9 bases. The CDR3 is 14 amino acids. J gave up 5 bases and V 5 bases, and 7 bases lay outside the gene matches. Looked up from germline, CDR1 is SNHLY and CDR2 is FYNNEI. The CDR3, as DNA: TGTGCCAGCAGTTTCGCTAGCGGGACCGACGAGCAGTACTTC. Protein product: CASSFASGTDEQYF.